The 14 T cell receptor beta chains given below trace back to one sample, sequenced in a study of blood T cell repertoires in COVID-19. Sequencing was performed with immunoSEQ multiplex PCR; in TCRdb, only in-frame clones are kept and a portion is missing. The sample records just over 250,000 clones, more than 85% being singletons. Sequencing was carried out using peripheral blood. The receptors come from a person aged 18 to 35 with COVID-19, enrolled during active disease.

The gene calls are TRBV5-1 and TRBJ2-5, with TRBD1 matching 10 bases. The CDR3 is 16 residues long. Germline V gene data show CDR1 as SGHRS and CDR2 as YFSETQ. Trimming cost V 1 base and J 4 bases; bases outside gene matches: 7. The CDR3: CASSLRDRGEGETQYF. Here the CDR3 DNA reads TGCGCCAGCAGCTTGAGGGACAGGGGTGAGGGAGAGACCCAGTACTTC.

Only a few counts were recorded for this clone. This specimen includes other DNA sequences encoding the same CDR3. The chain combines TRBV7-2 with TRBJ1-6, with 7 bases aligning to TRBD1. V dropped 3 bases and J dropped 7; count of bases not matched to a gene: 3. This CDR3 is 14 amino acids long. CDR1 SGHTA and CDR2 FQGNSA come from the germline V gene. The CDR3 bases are TGTGCCAGCAGCTTCCGACAGGGCAATTCACCCCTCCACTTT. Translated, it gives CASSFRQGNSPLHF.

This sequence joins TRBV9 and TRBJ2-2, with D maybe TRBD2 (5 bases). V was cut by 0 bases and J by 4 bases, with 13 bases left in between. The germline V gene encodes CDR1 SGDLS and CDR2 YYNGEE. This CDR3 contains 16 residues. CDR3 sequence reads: CASSVDGGGSTGELFF. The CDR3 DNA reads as TGTGCCAGCAGCGTAGACGGAGGAGGTAGCACCGGGGAGCTGTTTTTT.

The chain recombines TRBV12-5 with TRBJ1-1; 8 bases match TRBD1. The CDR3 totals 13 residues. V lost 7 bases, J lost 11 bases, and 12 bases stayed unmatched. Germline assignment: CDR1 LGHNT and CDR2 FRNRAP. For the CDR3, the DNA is TGTGCTAGTGCCGCCTTGCAGGGGGCAGCTGCTTTCTTT. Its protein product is CASAALQGAAAFF.

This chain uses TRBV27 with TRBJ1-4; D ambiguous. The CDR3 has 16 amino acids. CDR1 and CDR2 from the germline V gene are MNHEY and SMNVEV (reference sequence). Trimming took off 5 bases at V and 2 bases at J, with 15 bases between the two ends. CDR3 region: CASSPLAALTNEKLFF. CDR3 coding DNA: TGTGCCAGCAGTCCCCTGGCGGCTCTTACTAATGAAAAACTGTTTTTT.

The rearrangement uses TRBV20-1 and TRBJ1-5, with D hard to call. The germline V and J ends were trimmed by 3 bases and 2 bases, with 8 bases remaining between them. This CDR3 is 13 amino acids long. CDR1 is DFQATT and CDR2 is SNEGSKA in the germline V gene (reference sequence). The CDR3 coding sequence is TGCAGTGCTAGTGCAGAACGCAATCAGCCCCAGCATTTT. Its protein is CSASAERNQPQHF.

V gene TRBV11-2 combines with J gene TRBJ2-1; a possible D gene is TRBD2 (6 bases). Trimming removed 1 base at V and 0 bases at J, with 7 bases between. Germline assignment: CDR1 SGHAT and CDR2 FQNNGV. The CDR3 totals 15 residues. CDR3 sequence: CASSLAGVSYNEQFF. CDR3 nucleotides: TGTGCCAGCAGCTTAGCGGGAGTCTCCTACAATGAGCAGTTCTTC.

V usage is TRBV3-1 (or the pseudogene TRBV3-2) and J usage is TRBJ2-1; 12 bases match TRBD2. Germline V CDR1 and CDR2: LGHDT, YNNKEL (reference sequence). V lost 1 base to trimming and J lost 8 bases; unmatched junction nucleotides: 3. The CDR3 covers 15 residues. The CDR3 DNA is TGTGCCAGCAGCCAAGGGACTAGCGGGATCGATGAGCAGTTCTTC. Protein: CASSQGTSGIDEQFF.

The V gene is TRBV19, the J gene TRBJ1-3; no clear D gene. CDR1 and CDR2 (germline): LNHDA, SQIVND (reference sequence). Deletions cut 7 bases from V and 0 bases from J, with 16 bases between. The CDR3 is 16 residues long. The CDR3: CASNSPGEPSGNTIYF. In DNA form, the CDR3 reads TGTGCCAGTAACTCACCCGGAGAACCCTCTGGAAACACCATATATTTT.

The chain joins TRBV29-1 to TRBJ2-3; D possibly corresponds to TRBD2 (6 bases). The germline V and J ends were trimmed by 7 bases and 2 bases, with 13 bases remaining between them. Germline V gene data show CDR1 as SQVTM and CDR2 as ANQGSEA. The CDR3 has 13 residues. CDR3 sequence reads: CSAPGLNTDTQYF. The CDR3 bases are TGCAGCGCGCCGGGACTGAACACAGATACGCAGTATTTT.

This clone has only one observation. The CDR3 loop reads CASSLALGGIGYSEQFF. The DNA for the CDR3 is TGTGCCAGCAGCTTAGCCTTAGGCGGGATCGGGTATTCTGAGCAGTTCTTC. The rearrangement uses TRBV7-2 and TRBJ2-1, with D perhaps matching TRBD2 (6 bases). Germline lookup yields CDR1 SGHTA and CDR2 FQGNSA. The CDR3 contains 17 residues. Trimming cost V 0 bases and J 9 bases, with 21 bases left between them.

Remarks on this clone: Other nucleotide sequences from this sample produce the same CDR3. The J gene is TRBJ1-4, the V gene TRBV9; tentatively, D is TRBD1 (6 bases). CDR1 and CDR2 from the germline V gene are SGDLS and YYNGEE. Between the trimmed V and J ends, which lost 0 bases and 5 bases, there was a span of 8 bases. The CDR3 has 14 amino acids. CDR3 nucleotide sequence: TGTGCCAGCAGCGTAGGCAGGGGAAATGAAAAACTGTTTTTT. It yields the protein CASSVGRGNEKLFF.

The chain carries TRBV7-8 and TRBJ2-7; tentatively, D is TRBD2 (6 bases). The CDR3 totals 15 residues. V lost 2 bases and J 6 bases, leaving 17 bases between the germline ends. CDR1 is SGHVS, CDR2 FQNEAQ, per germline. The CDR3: CASSLLRGEWVEQYF. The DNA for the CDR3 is TGTGCCAGCAGCTTATTGCGGGGAGAATGGGTCGAGCAGTACTTC.

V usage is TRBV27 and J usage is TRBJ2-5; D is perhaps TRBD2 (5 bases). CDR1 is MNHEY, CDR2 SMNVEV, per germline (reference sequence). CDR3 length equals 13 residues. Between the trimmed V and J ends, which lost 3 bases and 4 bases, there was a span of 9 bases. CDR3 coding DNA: TGTGCCAGCAGTTTCGGGGTGGCAGAGACCCAGTACTTC. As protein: CASSFGVAETQYF.